The sequence of this TCR beta chain was determined in a study of cytomegalovirus exposure and HLA in healthy donors. The study, taken as a whole, reports: It was taken for granted in presence/absence analyses that sequencing depth across donors was roughly uniform.

To note about this clone: Its target is unknown.

The CDR3 contains 15 residues. V was clipped by 2 bases and J by 3 bases; unmatched bases: 5. From germline, CDR1 is MNHNS and CDR2 SASEGT. PCR amplification relied on 60 Vbeta primers (plus 13 Jbeta primers). Method: immunoSEQ multiplex PCR; TCRdb's copy keeps in-frame clones and lacks some. The table shows around 100,000 clones, with roughly 85% occurring only once. The sequence came from a young man in good health and CMV-seropositive. The specimen sequenced was PBMCs. The chain uses TRBV6-1 and TRBJ1-2; TRBD1 matches at 8 bases. This CDR3 is CASSESGTGDYGYTF. CDR3 DNA sequence: TGTGCCAGCAGTGAATCCGGGACAGGTGACTATGGCTACACCTTC.